This TCR beta chain was sequenced in a study of cytomegalovirus exposure and HLA in healthy donors. The wider study: Earlier findings included some 120 million unique TCR beta sequences obtained from about 179 million T cells.

About this clone: As yet, its antigen is unknown.

The germline V gene has CDR1 SGHTA and CDR2 FQGTGA. This CDR3 comprises 16 residues. V lost 5 bases and J lost 1, with 17 bases in between. The study, taken as a whole, reports: Certain sequence variants were highly shared and formed a cluster, and this cluster was likely a sequencing artifact. CMV antigen specificity was confirmed in vitro for a few CMV-associated chains.

Vbeta (60) and Jbeta (13) primers were used in the PCR. The table came from immunoSEQ multiplex PCR; TCRdb's copy has only in-frame clones and leaves some out. Of 70,000 to 95,000 clones listed, roughly 72% are singletons. Despite likely unrecorded immune exposures, the donors were nominally healthy at the time of sampling. Specimen: PBMCs. The genes are TRBV7-3 and TRBJ2-5; D might be TRBD2 (6 bases). The sequence was collected from a man aged 25 to 40 in good health and CMV-seropositive. CDR3 region: CASSPEGGEFQETQYF. The CDR3, as DNA: TGTGCCAGCAGCCCAGAGGGCGGGGAGTTCCAAGAGACCCAGTACTTC.